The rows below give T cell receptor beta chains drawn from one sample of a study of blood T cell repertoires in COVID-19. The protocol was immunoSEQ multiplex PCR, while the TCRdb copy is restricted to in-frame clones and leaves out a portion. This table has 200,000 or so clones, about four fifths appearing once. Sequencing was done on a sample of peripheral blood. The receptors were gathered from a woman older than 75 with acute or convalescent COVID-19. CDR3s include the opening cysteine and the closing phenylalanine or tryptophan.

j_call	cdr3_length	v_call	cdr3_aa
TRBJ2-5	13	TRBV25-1	CASRQGSEETQYF
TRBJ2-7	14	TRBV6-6	CASRVSDFAYEQYF
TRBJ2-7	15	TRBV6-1	CASSEGLAHPYEQYF
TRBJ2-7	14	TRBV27	CASSLNAGSYEQYF
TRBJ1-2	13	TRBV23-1	CASSHPANYGYTF
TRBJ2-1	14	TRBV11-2	CASNLLAAHNEQFF
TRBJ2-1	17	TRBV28	CASSLAGWLDARGEQFF
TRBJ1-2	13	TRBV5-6	CASSLGTGIGYTF
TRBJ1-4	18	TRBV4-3	CASSRHINSLDANEKLFF
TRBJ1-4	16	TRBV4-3	CASSQDLTGVNEKLFF
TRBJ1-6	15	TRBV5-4	CASSPPTGNNSPLHF
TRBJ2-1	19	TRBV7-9	CASSPAGTSGANSYNEQFF
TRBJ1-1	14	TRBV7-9	CASSLQPGNTEAFF
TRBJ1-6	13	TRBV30	CACWTGYNSPLHF
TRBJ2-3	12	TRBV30	CAWSRQGTTQYF
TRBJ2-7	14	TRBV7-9	CASSWGQGTYEQYF
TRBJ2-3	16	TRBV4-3	CASSPLAGGATDTQYF
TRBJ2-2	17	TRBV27	CASSLSVSGINTGELFF
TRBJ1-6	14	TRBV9	CASSVGQNNSPLHF
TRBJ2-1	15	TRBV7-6	CASSLETSRNNEQFF
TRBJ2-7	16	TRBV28	CASSRPLAGENPEQYF
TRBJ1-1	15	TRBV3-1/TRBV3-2	CASSQGAAGNTEAFF
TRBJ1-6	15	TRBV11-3	CASSLLTDRSSPLHF
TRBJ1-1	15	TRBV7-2	CASSLAGSSGTEAFF
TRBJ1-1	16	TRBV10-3	CAISDRQVAGRTEAFF
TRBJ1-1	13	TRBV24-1	CATSRGWDTEAFF
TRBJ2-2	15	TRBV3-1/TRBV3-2	CASSQQFDSTGELFF
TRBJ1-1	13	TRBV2	CASTPPWGAGAFF
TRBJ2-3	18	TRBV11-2	CASSSGLAGDWGTDTQYF
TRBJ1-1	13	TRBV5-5	CASSFRVNTEAFF
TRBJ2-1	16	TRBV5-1	CASSLDLGGIYNEQFF
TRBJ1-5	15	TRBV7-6	CASSSIPNSNQPQHF
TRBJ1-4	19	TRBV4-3	CASSRDRGGGGELGEKLFF
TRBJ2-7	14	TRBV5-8	CASSLDGASDQQYF
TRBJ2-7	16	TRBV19	CASSILGAGSLDEQYF
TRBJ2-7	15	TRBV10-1	CASSGGGPLGYEQYF
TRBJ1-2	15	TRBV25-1	CASSPAEGAVYGYTF
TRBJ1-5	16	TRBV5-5	CASSLGAPNSNQPQHF
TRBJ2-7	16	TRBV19	CASRRLAGELGGEQYF